The clone carrying this TCR beta chain was recorded once. Its target is not known. The record originates from a study of Ad26.COV2.S vaccination and SARS-CoV-2 variants. The overall study: Ad26.COV2.S given intramuscularly, once or twice 56 days apart.

Findings and limits, study-wide: From the TCR breadth and depth analyses, total T cell responses may have been underestimated.

Libraries were prepared by immunoSEQ multiplex PCR; TCRdb keeps only in-frame clonotypes and omits some of them. The sample has 380,000 or so clones, roughly 85% seen once; the top ten hold approximately 7%. V lost 2 bases, J lost 7 bases, and 19 bases lay in between. Germline CDR1 reads SNHLY; CDR2 reads FYNNEI. The CDR3 contains 16 residues. The sample's treatment: about 20 received Ad26.COV2.S at low or high dose, single or two shots; 5 received placebo; per-sample allocation not given. Collection of samples fell on day 63 after the first vaccine or placebo injection. V is TRBV2 and J is TRBJ2-3, with no clear D. The receptor's source is a person between 18 and 59 years old who received the Ad26.COV2.S COVID-19 vaccine or a placebo. This specimen consisted of peripheral blood, obtained in a trial of Ad26.COV2.S vaccine versus placebo. The CDR3 region is CASSEPPAPLDHTQYF. Here the CDR3 DNA reads TGTGCCAGCAGTGAACCCCCGGCGCCGCTAGATCATACGCAGTATTTT.